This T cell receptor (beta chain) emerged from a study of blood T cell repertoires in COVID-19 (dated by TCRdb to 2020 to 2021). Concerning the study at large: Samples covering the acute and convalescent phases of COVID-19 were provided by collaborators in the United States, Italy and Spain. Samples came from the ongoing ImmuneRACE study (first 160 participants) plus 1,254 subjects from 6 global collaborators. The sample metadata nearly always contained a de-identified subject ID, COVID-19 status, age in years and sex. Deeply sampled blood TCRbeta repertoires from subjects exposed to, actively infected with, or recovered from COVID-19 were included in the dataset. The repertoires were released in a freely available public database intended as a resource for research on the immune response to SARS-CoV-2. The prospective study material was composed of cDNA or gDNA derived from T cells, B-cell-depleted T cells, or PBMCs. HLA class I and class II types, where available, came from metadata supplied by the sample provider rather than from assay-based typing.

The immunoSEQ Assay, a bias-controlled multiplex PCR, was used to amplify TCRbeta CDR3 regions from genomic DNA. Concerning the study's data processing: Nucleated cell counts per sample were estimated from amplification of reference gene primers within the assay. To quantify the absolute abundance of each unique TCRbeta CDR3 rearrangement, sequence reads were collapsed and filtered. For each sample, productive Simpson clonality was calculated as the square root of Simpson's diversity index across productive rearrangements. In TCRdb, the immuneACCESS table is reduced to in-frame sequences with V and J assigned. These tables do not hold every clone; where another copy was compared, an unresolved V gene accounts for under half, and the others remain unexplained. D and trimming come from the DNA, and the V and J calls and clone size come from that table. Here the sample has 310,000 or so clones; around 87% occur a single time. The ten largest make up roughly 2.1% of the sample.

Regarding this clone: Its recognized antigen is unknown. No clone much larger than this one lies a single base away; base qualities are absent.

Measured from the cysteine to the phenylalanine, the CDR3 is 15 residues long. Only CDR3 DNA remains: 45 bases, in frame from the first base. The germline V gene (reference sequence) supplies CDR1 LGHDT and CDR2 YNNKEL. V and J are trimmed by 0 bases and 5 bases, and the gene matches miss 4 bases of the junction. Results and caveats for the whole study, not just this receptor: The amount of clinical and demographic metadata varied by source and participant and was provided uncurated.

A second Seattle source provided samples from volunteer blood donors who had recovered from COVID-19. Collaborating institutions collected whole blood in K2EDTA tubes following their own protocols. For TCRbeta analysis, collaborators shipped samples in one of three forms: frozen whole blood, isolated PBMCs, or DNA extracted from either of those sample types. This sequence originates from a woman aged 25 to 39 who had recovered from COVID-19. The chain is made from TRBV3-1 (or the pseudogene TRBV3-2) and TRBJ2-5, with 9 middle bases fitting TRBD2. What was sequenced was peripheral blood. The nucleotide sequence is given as TGTGCCAGCAGCCAAGATCAGGCGGGAGGGGAGACCCAGTACTTC. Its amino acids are CASSQDQAGGETQYF.